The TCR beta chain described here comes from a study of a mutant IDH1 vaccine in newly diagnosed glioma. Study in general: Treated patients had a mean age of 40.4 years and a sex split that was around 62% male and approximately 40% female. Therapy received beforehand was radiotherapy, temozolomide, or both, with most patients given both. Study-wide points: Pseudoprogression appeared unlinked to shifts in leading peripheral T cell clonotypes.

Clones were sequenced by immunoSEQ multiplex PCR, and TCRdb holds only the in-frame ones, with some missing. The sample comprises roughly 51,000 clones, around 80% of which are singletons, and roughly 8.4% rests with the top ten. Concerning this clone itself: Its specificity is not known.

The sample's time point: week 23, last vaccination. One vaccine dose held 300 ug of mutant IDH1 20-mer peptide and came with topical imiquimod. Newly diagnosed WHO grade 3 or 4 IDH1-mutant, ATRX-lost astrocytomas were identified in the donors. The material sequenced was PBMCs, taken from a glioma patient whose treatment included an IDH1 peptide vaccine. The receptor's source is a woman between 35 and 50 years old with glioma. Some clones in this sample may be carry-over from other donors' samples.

This CDR3 reads CASSIGIRGLDTEAFF. The CDR3 DNA sequence: TGTGCCAGTAGTATAGGGATCAGGGGTCTTGACACTGAAGCTTTCTTT. This rearrangement joins TRBV19 to TRBJ1-1; D possibly corresponds to TRBD1 (6 bases). CDR1 and CDR2 (germline): LNHDA, SQIVND (reference sequence). The V end lost 1 base, the J end lost 3 bases, and 15 bases lay between the germline ends. The CDR3 loop spans 16 amino acids.